This T cell receptor beta chain derives from a study of T cell repertoires in cytomegalovirus infection. Study-wide background: Based on public TCR beta signatures, there were indications of CMV infection and of a matching HLA type. Study-wide points: Dominating the ex vivo response were HLA-C-restricted CMV-specific TCR beta clonotypes.

TCRdb processed the reads anew with MiXCR; each CDR3 protein has one entry. The sample lists 380,000 or so distinct CDR3 sequences, just under 35% occurring once. This CDR3 has 14 amino acids. CDR1 is SGHAT, CDR2 FQNNGV, per germline. Trimming shortened V by 1 base and J by 1 base, and 7 bases separated the two germline ends. For this clonotype: The antigen is unknown.

The chain combines TRBV11-2 with TRBJ1-1; no firm D call. The TCR originated in a human donor in good health (CMV status not recorded). Some clones in this sample may be carry-over from other donors' samples. This sample comprised cultured PBMCs, obtained from culture after CMV antigen stimulation. The DNA for the CDR3 is TGTGCCAGCAGCTTAGTCGGGCCGAACACTGAAGCTTTCTTT. As protein: CASSLVGPNTEAFF.